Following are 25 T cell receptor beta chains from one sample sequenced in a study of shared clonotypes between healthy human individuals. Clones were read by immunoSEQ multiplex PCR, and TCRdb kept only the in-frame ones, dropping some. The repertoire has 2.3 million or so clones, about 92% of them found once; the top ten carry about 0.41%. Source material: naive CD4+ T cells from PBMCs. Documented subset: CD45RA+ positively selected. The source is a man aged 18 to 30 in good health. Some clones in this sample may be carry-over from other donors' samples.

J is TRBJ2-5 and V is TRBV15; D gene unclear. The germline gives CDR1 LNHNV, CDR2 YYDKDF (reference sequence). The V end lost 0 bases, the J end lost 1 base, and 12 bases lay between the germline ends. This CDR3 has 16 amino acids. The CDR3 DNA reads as TGTGCCACCAGCAGAGATTCGGCAGTCCTCCAAGAGACCCAGTACTTC. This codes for CATSRDSAVLQETQYF.

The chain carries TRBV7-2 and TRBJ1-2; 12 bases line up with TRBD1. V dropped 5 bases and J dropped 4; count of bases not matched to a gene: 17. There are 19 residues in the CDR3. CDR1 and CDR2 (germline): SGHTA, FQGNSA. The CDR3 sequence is CASSPRRGTGGPFGYGYTF. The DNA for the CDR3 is TGTGCCAGCAGCCCAAGGAGGGGGACAGGGGGCCCTTTCGGCTATGGCTACACCTTC.

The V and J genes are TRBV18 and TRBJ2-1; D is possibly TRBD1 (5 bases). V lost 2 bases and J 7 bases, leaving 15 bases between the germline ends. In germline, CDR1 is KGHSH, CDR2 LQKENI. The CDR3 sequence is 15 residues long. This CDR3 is CASSPVNSGRNEQFF. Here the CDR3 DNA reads TGTGCCAGCTCACCAGTAAATTCAGGGCGGAATGAGCAGTTCTTC.

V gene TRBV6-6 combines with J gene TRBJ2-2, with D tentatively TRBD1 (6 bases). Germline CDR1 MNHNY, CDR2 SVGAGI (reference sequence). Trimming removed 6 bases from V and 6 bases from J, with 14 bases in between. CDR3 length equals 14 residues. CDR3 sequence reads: CASSPNQGPGELFF. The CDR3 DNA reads TGTGCCAGCAGCCCAAACCAGGGGCCCGGGGAGCTGTTTTTT.

The CDR3 DNA sequence: TGTGCCAGCAGCACCCGACAATCGATATGGGGCTACACCTTC. Translating it yields CASSTRQSIWGYTF. The chain uses TRBV7-2 and TRBJ1-2; D ambiguous. V lost 5 bases, J lost 8 bases, and 18 bases lay in between. The CDR3 consists of 14 residues. Germline V gives CDR1 SGHTA, CDR2 FQGNSA.

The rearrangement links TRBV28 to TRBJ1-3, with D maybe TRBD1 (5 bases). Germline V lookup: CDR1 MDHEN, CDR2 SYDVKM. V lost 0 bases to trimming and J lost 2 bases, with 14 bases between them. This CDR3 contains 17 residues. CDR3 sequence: CASSLWEGFPPGNTIYF. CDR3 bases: TGTGCCAGCAGTTTATGGGAGGGGTTTCCTCCTGGAAACACCATATATTTT.

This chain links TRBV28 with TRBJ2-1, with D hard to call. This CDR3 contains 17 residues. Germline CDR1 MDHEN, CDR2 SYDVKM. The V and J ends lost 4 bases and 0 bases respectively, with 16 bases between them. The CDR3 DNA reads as TGTGCCAGCAGTTCCCCGACGGCTCCCAGCTCCTACAATGAGCAGTTCTTC. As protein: CASSSPTAPSSYNEQFF.

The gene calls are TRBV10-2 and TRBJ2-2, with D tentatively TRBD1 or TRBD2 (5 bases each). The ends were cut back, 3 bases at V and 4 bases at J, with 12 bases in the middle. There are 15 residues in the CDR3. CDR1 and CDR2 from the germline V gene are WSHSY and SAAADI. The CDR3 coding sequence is TGCGCCAGCAGTGAATGGGGGTCGGTCACCGGGGAGCTGTTTTTT. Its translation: CASSEWGSVTGELFF.

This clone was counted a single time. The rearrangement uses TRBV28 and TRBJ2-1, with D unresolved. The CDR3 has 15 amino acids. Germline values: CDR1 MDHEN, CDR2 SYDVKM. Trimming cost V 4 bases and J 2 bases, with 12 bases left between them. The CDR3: CASSSPAGPYNEQFF. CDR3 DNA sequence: TGTGCCAGCAGTTCCCCGGCCGGCCCCTACAATGAGCAGTTCTTC.

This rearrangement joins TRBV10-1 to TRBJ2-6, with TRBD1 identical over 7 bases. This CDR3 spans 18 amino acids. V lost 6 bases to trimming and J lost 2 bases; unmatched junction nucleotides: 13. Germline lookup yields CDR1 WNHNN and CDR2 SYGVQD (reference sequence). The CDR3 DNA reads TGCGCCAGCAGCCCTCCCAACAGGGGTCACGCTGGGGCCAACGTCCTGACTTTC. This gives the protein CASSPPNRGHAGANVLTF.

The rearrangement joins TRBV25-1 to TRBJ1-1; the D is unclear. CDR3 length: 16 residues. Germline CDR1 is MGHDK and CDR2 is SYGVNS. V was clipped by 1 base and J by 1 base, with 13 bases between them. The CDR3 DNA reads TGTGCCAGCAGTGAATTTGGTGGGGTCCCGAACACTGAAGCTTTCTTT. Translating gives CASSEFGGVPNTEAFF.

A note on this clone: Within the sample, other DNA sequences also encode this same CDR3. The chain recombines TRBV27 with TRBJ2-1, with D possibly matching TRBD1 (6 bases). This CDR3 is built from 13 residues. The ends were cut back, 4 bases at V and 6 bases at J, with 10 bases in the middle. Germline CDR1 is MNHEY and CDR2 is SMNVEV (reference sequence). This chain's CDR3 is CASSSRGGNEQFF. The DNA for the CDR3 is TGTGCCAGCAGTTCCAGGGGCGGCAATGAGCAGTTCTTC.

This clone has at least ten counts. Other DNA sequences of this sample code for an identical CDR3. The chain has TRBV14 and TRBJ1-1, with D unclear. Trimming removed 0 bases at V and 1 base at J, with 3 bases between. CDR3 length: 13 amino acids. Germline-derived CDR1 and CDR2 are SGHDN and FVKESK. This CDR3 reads CASSQDRNTEAFF. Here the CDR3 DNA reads TGTGCCAGCAGCCAAGACAGGAACACTGAAGCTTTCTTT.

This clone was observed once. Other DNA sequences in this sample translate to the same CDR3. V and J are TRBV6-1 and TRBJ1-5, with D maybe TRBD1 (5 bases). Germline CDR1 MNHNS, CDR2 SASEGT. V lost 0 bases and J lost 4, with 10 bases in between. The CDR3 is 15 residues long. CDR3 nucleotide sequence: TGTGCCAGCAGTGAAGCGTGGGGGGAGAATCAGCCCCAGCATTTT. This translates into CASSEAWGENQPQHF.

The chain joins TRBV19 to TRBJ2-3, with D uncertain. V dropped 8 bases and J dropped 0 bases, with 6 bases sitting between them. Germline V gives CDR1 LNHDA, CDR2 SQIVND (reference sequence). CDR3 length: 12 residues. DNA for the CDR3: TGTGCCAGTCAAGGCAGCACAGATACGCAGTATTTT. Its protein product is CASQGSTDTQYF.

DNA for the CDR3: TGTGCCAGCAGCCTAGCGGGAGGGCATTATGATAATGAGCAGTTCTTC. Amino acid sequence: CASSLAGGHYDNEQFF. The gene calls are TRBV9 and TRBJ2-1; 12 bases fit TRBD2. The CDR3 covers 16 residues. V lost 4 bases, J lost 7 bases, and 9 bases stayed unmatched. Germline CDR1 is SGDLS and CDR2 is YYNGEE.

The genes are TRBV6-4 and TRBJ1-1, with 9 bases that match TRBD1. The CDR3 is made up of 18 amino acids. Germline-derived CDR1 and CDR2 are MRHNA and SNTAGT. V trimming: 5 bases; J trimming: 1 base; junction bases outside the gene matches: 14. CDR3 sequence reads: CASSLFPGTGRGNTEAFF. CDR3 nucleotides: TGTGCCAGCAGTCTATTCCCGGGGACAGGGCGCGGGAACACTGAAGCTTTCTTT.

CDR3 sequence (DNA): TGTGCCAGCCACAGGGGATACACCGGGGAGCTGTTTTTT. Translating it yields CASHRGYTGELFF. The chain recombines TRBV28 with TRBJ2-2; 7 bases map to TRBD1. CDR3 length: 13 amino acids. Germline loops: CDR1 MDHEN, CDR2 SYDVKM. Trimming cost V 8 bases and J 3 bases; bases outside gene matches: 3.

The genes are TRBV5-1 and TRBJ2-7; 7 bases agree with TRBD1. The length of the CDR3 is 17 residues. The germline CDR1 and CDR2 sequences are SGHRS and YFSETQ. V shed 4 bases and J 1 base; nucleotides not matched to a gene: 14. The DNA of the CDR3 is TGCGCCAGCAGCCAAAAAACGTTGACAGGGTATTCCTACGAGCAGTACTTC. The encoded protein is CASSQKTLTGYSYEQYF.

The CDR3 bases are TGTGCCAGCAGTGACCGGGCGGGATCCCTCTACAATGAGCAGTTCTTC. Protein product: CASSDRAGSLYNEQFF. V gene TRBV6-4 combines with J gene TRBJ2-1; D may be TRBD2 (6 bases). Trimming cost V 2 bases and J 3 bases, with 14 bases left between them. From germline, CDR1 is MRHNA and CDR2 SNTAGT. This CDR3 has 16 amino acids.

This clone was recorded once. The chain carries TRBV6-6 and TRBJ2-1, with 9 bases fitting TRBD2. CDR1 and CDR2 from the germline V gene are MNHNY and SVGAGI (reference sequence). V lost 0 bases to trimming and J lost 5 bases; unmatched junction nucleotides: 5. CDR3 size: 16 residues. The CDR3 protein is CASSYSAGGPDNEQFF. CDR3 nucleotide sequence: TGTGCCAGCAGTTACTCCGCGGGAGGGCCGGACAATGAGCAGTTCTTC.

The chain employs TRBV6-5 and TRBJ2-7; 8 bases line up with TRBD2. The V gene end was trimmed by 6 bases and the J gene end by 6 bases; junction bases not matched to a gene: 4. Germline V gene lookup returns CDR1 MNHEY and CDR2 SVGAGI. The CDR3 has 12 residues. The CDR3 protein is CASSRGGIEQYF. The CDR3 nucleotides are TGTGCCAGCAGCCGGGGGGGAATCGAGCAGTACTTC.

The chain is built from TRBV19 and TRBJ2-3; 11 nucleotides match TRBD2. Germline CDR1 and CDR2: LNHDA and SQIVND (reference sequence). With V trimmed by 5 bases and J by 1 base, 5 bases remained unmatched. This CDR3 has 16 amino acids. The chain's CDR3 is CASSAGLADRTDTQYF. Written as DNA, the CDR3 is TGTGCCAGTAGTGCGGGACTAGCGGACCGCACAGATACGCAGTATTTT.

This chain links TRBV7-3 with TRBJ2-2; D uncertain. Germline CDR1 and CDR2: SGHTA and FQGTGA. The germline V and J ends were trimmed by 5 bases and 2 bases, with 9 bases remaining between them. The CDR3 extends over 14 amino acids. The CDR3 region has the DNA TGTGCCAGCAGCCCGCGGATCAACACCGGGGAGCTGTTTTTT. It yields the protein CASSPRINTGELFF.

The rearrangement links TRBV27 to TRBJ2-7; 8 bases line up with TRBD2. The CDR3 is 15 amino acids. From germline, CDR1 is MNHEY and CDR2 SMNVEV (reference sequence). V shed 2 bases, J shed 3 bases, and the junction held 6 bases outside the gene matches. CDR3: CASSLRREEFYEQYF. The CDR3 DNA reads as TGTGCCAGCAGTTTACGGCGGGAGGAGTTCTACGAGCAGTACTTC.